The entry that follows covers one T cell receptor beta chain sequence. The antigen is not known. This sample is drawn from a study of cytomegalovirus exposure and HLA in healthy donors. Study information: Among around 170 million T cells, an earlier analysis found around 100 million unique TCR beta sequences. Study conclusions and caveats: The study labeled around 160 TCR beta chains cytomegalovirus-associated.

The study ran its PCR with 60 Vbeta and 13 Jbeta primers. Using immunoSEQ multiplex PCR, the repertoire was profiled, and TCRdb retains in-frame clones only, with some absent. The table has about 90,000 clones, 74% seen once; the top ten hold 20% to 25%. This receptor was taken from a man aged 25-40 years in good health and CMV-seropositive. Sequenced material: PBMCs.

The CDR3 sequence: CASSSTGTGANYEQYF. CDR3 DNA sequence: TGTGCCAGCAGCTCGACAGGGACAGGGGCGAACTACGAGCAGTACTTC. This chain uses TRBV11-1 with TRBJ2-7; 10 positions agree with TRBD1. Germline loops: CDR1 SGHAT, CDR2 FQDESV (reference sequence). CDR3 size: 16 residues. V was pared by 4 bases and J by 3 bases, with 9 bases of the junction left unmatched.